The clone carrying this TCR beta chain came up a few times. The antigen remains unidentified. V shed 0 bases, J shed 8 bases, and the junction held 13 bases outside the gene matches. This CDR3 has 16 amino acids. The germline V gene has CDR1 GTSNPN and CDR2 SVGIG (reference sequence). This specimen comes from a study of regulatory T cells in long-lasting Graves disease. General observations from the study: Lower TCR diversity characterized persistent Graves' patients relative to newly diagnosed patients.

Time point here: newly diagnosed GD, antithyroid drugs for less than 3 months. Following extraction of RNA from PBMCs, that RNA was used to make the TCR library. HTBI primers from iRepertoire and Arm-PCR of CDR3 regions yielded the TCR beta libraries. Original data processing: Identified segments across samples numbered some 62 TRBV and approximately 15 TRBJ. TCRdb ran MiXCR on the multiplex PCR reads and lists one entry per CDR3 protein. The V and J calls and clone size come from TCRdb's table, not from the authors' own analysis. The sample consists of roughly 420,000 distinct CDR3 sequences, about a sixth of them appearing once.

The TCR sequence derives from a female donor with Graves disease. The rearrangement uses TRBV30 and TRBJ2-1; 7 bases match TRBD2. Sequenced here: peripheral blood mononuclear cells (PBMCs), sampled at new diagnosis, from a patient treated with antithyroid drugs. Here the CDR3 DNA reads TGTGCCTGGAGTGTATCTACGGGGGAGGGCCGGGATGAGCAGTTCTTC. Translated, it gives CAWSVSTGEGRDEQFF.